Sequencing of this T cell receptor (beta chain) was carried out in a study of blood T cell repertoires in COVID-19. In the study overall: COVID-19 samples collected from the United States, Italy and Spain covered acute and convalescent phases. T cells, B-cell-depleted T cells, or PBMCs provided the cDNA or gDNA that served as material.

Methods used by the authors: Amplified reference gene primers provided the basis for estimating nucleated cell counts. The repertoire was sequenced with immunoSEQ multiplex PCR; TCRdb's copy has only in-frame clones and lacks some. The V and J calls and clone size come from that table; D and trimming were worked out from the DNA. Of under 80,000 clones in the sample, roughly 80% were seen once. The CDR3 totals 16 residues. After removal of 3 bases from V and 0 bases from J, the junction contained 4 bases not matched to a gene. In germline, CDR1 is SGHVS, CDR2 FNYEAQ. The gene calls are TRBV7-6 and TRBJ2-2; 7 nucleotides line up with TRBD1. Material for sequencing was peripheral blood. This sequence originates from a man older than 75 with acute or convalescent COVID-19. CDR3 in DNA: TGTGCCAGCAGCTTCACAGGGGAGACGAACACCGGGGAGCTGTTTTTT. It translates to CASSFTGETNTGELFF.